This entry concerns a single T cell receptor (beta chain). The source of the sample is a study of T cell changes during pregnancy in multiple sclerosis. This CDR3 comprises 14 residues. The V gene's germline CDR1 is SEHNR and CDR2 FQNEAQ (reference sequence). The V segment lost 1 base and the J segment 5 bases; nucleotides outside the gene matches: 3. Sequenced by immunoSEQ multiplex PCR; TCRdb stores in-frame clones only, minus some. This sample yields roughly 120,000 clones, of which about 94% are seen a single time; 6.2% belongs to the top ten. The V and J genes are TRBV7-9 and TRBJ1-1, with 8 bases fitting TRBD1. Specimen: peripheral blood, collected before pregnancy. This clonotype was obtained from a female donor with multiple sclerosis, enrolled in a pregnancy study. The CDR3 region is CASSLDRGLTEAFF. CDR3 coding DNA: TGTGCCAGCAGCTTAGACAGGGGGTTAACTGAAGCTTTCTTT.